Below, 13 T cell receptor beta chains from the same sample are listed, as sequenced in a study of blood T cells in healthy people across ages. A second PCR of 7 to 11 cycles used a sample-barcoded 5' primer and a J-beta primer mix. TCRdb re-called the 5' RACE reads with MiXCR, one entry per CDR3 protein. The profile shows about 830,000 distinct CDR3 sequences, approximately 65% of them singletons. Sample: blood. These receptors all come from a man younger than 40 in good health.

In DNA form, the CDR3 reads TGTGCCAGCAGACGAAGGGGACAGCACCAAGAGACCCAGTACTTC. This translates into CASRRRGQHQETQYF. The chain is built from TRBV6-5 and TRBJ2-5, with 7 bases aligning to TRBD1. CDR3 length: 15 amino acids. V shed 6 bases and J 0 bases; nucleotides not matched to a gene: 7. CDR1 MNHEY and CDR2 SVGAGI come from the germline V gene.

This clonotype was found a few times. The J gene is TRBJ2-3, the V gene TRBV12-3 or TRBV12-4, with no clear D. V lost 7 bases, J lost 2 bases, and 13 bases lay in between. The CDR3 is 14 residues long. The CDR3 reads CASTPPGLTDTQYF. DNA for the CDR3: TGTGCCAGCACCCCCCCCGGGCTCACAGATACGCAGTATTTT.

The chain uses TRBV29-1 and TRBJ2-7; TRBD1 might be the D (6 bases). The J call may be in error: the DNA end matches TRBJ2-5 better. Germline values: CDR1 SQVTM, CDR2 ANQGSEA. The CDR3 extends over 14 amino acids. This CDR3 reads CSVDLRQAGRTQYF. The CDR3, as DNA: TGCAGCGTTGATTTACGACAGGCTGGGCGGACCCAGTACTTC.

The V and J genes are TRBV29-1 and TRBJ1-2; 7 bases are a match to TRBD1. The CDR3 has 13 amino acids. The junction had 10 bases not matched to a gene; V was cut back by 6 bases and J by 6 bases. The germline V gene has CDR1 SQVTM and CDR2 ANQGSEA. The CDR3 here is CSVGEDRADGYTF. DNA of the CDR3: TGCAGCGTGGGGGAAGACAGGGCCGATGGCTACACCTTC.

The table lists this clonotype with a few counts. The J gene is TRBJ2-7, the V gene TRBV12-3 or TRBV12-4; TRBD1 might be the D (8 bases). Trimming stripped 5 bases from V and 10 bases from J, with 21 bases between. The CDR3 is 14 amino acids. The CDR3 sequence is CASSNREDRVDQYF. CDR3 sequence (DNA): TGTGCCAGCAGTAACCGGGAGGACAGGGTCGACCAGTACTTC.

This clonotype has only a few counts. This chain uses TRBV12-3 or TRBV12-4 with TRBJ2-3, with 7 nucleotides matching TRBD2. Trimming took 8 bases from V and 8 from J; bases not matched to a gene: 13. The CDR3 consists of 14 residues. The CDR3: CASGGDPLPGTQYF. The CDR3 DNA reads TGTGCCAGCGGGGGGGACCCGCTGCCAGGTACGCAGTATTTT.

In regard to this clonotype: A junction end diverges from the germline sequence, so it may reflect a read error. The genes are TRBV6-6 and TRBJ2-1; D may be TRBD1 (6 bases). Germline V gives CDR1 MNHNY, CDR2 SVGAGI (reference sequence). The CDR3 is made up of 13 amino acids. The CDR3 is CASRPSRDNGQFF. CDR3 sequence (DNA): TGTGCCAGCAGACCAAGCAGGGACAATGGGCAGTTCTTC.

The chain couples TRBV20-1 to TRBJ2-7; TRBD1 agrees at 11 bases. J was trimmed by 1 base and V by 6 bases; bases with no gene match: 8. Per germline, CDR1 DFQATT and CDR2 SNEGSKA (reference sequence). The CDR3 is 15 residues long. CDR3 DNA sequence: TGCAGTGCGGACGGGACAGGGGGTGTGTCCTACGAGCAGTACTTC. It yields the protein CSADGTGGVSYEQYF.

The genes are TRBV6-2 or TRBV6-3 and TRBJ2-1, with 8 bases that match TRBD1. The length of the CDR3 is 14 residues. The germline CDR1 and CDR2 sequences are MNHEY and SVGEGT. With V trimmed by 7 bases and J by 7 bases, 9 bases remained unmatched. CDR3 amino acids: CASMHRDRFNEQFF. CDR3 sequence (DNA): TGTGCCAGCATGCACCGGGACAGGTTTAATGAGCAGTTCTTC.

On this clonotype: One end of the junction fails to match germline, which may point to a read error. The chain joins TRBV10-3 to TRBJ2-5; TRBD1 or TRBD2 may be the D gene (5 bases each). The J call may not be correct, given that the DNA end is closer to TRBJ2-7. The CDR3 has 15 residues. Germline CDR1 reads ENHRY; CDR2 reads SYGVKD. CDR3 loop: CATSEGQGDPYEQYF. The DNA of the CDR3 is TGTGCCACCAGTGAGGGGCAGGGTGACCCCTACGAGCAGTACTTC.

This clonotype turned up a few times. This rearrangement joins TRBV6-6 to TRBJ2-3; D is unclear. The germline V and J ends were trimmed by 0 bases and 0 bases, with 7 bases remaining between them. This CDR3 contains 15 residues. From germline, CDR1 is MNHNY and CDR2 SVGAGI (reference sequence). This CDR3 reads CASSYSAPSTDTQYF. CDR3 sequence (DNA): TGTGCCAGCAGTTACTCGGCTCCTAGCACAGATACGCAGTATTTT.

This clonotype was found a few times. The rearrangement links TRBV27 to TRBJ1-2; a weak D match, TRBD1 (5 bases). This CDR3 is built from 15 residues. Trimming pared 5 bases from V and 3 bases from J, leaving 16 bases between. Germline-derived CDR1 and CDR2 are MNHEY and SMNVEV (reference sequence). The DNA of the CDR3 is TGTGCCAGCAGTCCCGACGGAACAGGCTACTATGGCTACACCTTC. Its translation: CASSPDGTGYYGYTF.

This clonotype was detected only a few times. This chain links TRBV27 with TRBJ2-7; tentatively, D is TRBD1 (5 bases). CDR1 and CDR2 (germline): MNHEY, SMNVEV (reference sequence). V was shortened by 6 bases and J by 2 bases, with 17 bases between the two germline ends. The CDR3 sequence is 15 residues long. The CDR3 loop reads CASSPIQGQTYEQYF. The CDR3, as DNA: TGTGCCAGCAGCCCCATTCAGGGTCAGACCTACGAGCAGTACTTC.